The T cell receptor beta chain under discussion was sequenced for a study of CD8 T cells in Susac syndrome. Germline V lookup: CDR1 SQVTM, CDR2 ANQGSEA. There are 15 residues in the CDR3. V lost 0 bases and J 7 bases, leaving 18 bases between the germline ends. Random-hexamer reverse transcription was applied to roughly 0.5 to 1 ug RNA. Amplification of TCR beta CDR3 spanned 54 Vbeta and 13 Jbeta via immunoSEQ multiplex PCR. From the immunoSEQ multiplex PCR reads, TCRdb called clonotypes with MiXCR, one entry per CDR3 protein. The table has some 180,000 distinct CDR3 sequences, around 96% seen once; the top ten hold 0.1%. For this clonotype: Its antigen is not identified.

From blood CD8+ and CD4+ T cells, the TCR beta chain was sequenced. FACS was used to enrich TEMRA cells, whereas the CD8+ and CD4+ T cells were obtained by negative isolation. Study conclusions and caveats: By the study's own acknowledgment, its TCR sequencing and HLA analysis included relatively few individuals.

The chain recombines TRBV29-1 with TRBJ1-2, with D possibly TRBD1 on 6 matching bases. This TCR was recovered from a human donor in good health. The source material was CD4+ T cells from PBMCs. CDR3 sequence: CSVEDQGGRWVGYTF. The CDR3 DNA reads as TGCAGCGTTGAAGATCAAGGGGGAAGGTGGGTTGGCTACACCTTC.